This T cell receptor beta chain was recorded in a study of CD8 T cells in Susac syndrome. Reverse transcription of roughly 0.5 to 1 ug RNA was carried out with random hexamers. With immunoSEQ multiplex PCR, TCR beta CDR3 was amplified across 54 Vbeta and 13 Jbeta. One entry per CDR3 protein, called by TCRdb with MiXCR from the immunoSEQ multiplex PCR reads. The sample holds around 140,000 distinct CDR3 sequences, 65% to 90% seen once. From germline, CDR1 is SQVTM and CDR2 ANQGSEA. The CDR3 spans 13 residues. V gave up 7 bases and J gave up 8 bases; unmatched junction bases: 6. CD8+ and CD4+ T cells from blood underwent TCR beta sequencing, which was carried out in a high-throughput format. Through negative isolation, CD4+ and CD8+ T cells were obtained, while TEMRA cells were enriched using FACS.

What was sequenced was CD8+ T cells from PBMCs. This sequence originates from a human donor with multiple sclerosis. The chain is built from TRBV29-1 and TRBJ2-1; 12 positions match TRBD2. The DNA of the CDR3 is TGCAGCGATATGACTAGCGGGAGCTATGAGCAGTTCTTC. Translated, it gives CSDMTSGSYEQFF.